This T cell receptor beta chain is from a study of blood T cell repertoires in COVID-19. This clone has at least ten counts. The protocol was immunoSEQ multiplex PCR, while the TCRdb copy is restricted to in-frame clones and leaves out a portion. Among about 330,000 clones listed, more than 75% were seen once. The CDR3 consists of 17 residues. Germline V gives CDR1 GTSNPN, CDR2 SVGIG (reference sequence). Deletions cut 4 bases from V and 0 bases from J, with 21 bases between. This sequence was found in a woman aged 45-59 years with active or convalescent COVID-19. Sequencing input: peripheral blood. The J gene is TRBJ1-1, the V gene TRBV30; D possibly corresponds to TRBD1 (5 bases). This chain's CDR3 is CAWTNPWGGRLNTEAFF. The CDR3 DNA reads TGTGCCTGGACCAACCCGTGGGGGGGACGGTTGAACACTGAAGCTTTCTTT.